This T cell receptor beta chain stems from a study of early T cells in non-severe SARS-CoV-2 infection. About the study: The chains were unpaired, and the sequenced material was bulk RNA from unsorted whole blood. Study conclusions and caveats: A preference for anti-spike CD8 responses marked VDJdb matching, which missed private and CD4 specificities.

A remark on this clonotype: Its matching antigen is unknown.

Individual cDNA molecules received unique molecular identifiers during library preparation. A single record per CDR3 protein comes from TCRdb applying MiXCR to the 5' RACE reads. The table has tens of thousands of distinct CDR3 sequences, about 15% seen once; the top ten hold about 4%. CDR1 and CDR2 from the germline V gene are SNHLY and FYNNEI. This CDR3 contains 13 residues. V lost 1 base and J 4 bases, leaving 4 bases between the germline ends. The J gene is TRBJ2-2, the V gene TRBV2; no clear D. The specimen comprised whole blood, sampled at baseline. This clonotype originated in an adult who was a healthcare worker with PCR-confirmed SARS-CoV-2 infection or an uninfected control (not recorded which). CDR3 residues: CASSEVVTGELFF. The CDR3 DNA is TGTGCCAGCAGTGAAGTCGTCACCGGGGAGCTGTTTTTT.